The clone carrying this T cell receptor (beta chain) was detected only once. Repertoires were generated with immunoSEQ multiplex PCR, while TCRdb's copy carries only in-frame clones and drops some. The table has some 70,000 clones, 85% seen once; the top ten hold under 7%. This specimen comes from a study of OX40 agonist ivuxolimab in advanced cancers. The source was CD4+ or CD8+ T cells sorted from blood, collected in a trial of the OX40 agonist ivuxolimab. This clonotype was obtained from an adult with an advanced solid tumor such as melanoma, head and neck, liver or kidney cancer.

The CDR3 DNA follows: TGTGCCAGCAGCCAAGATTTGCCCAACTCTGGAAACACCATATATTTT. Protein: CASSQDLPNSGNTIYF. J is TRBJ1-3 and V is TRBV9; D remains ambiguous. V shed 4 bases and J shed 0 bases, with 14 bases lying between them. Germline loops: CDR1 SGDLS, CDR2 YYNGEE. The CDR3 length is 16 residues.